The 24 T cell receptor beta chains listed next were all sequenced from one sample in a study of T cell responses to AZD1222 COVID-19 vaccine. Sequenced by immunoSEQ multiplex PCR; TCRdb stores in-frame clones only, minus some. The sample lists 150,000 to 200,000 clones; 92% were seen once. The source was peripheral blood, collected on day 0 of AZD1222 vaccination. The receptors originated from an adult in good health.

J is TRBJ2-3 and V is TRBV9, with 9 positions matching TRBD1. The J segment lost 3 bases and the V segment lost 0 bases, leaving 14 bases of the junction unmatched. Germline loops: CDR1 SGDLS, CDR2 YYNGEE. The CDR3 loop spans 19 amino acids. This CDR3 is CASSVATGPGTGWTDTQYF. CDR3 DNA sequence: TGTGCCAGCAGCGTAGCTACGGGCCCTGGGACAGGGTGGACAGATACGCAGTATTTT.

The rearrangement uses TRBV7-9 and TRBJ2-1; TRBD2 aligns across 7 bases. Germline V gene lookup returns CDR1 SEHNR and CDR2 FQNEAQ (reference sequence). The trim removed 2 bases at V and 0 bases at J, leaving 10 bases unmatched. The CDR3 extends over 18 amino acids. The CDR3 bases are TGTGCCAGCAGCTTAAATAGCGGGTTCTCAAGCTCCTACAATGAGCAGTTCTTC. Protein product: CASSLNSGFSSSYNEQFF. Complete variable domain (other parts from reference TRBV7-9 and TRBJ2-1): DTGVSQNPRHKITKRGQNVTFRCDPISEHNRLYWYRQTLGQGPEFLTYFQNEAQLEKSRLLSDRFSAERPKGSFSTLEIQRTEQGDSAMYLCASSLNSGFSSSYNEQFFGPGTRLTVL.

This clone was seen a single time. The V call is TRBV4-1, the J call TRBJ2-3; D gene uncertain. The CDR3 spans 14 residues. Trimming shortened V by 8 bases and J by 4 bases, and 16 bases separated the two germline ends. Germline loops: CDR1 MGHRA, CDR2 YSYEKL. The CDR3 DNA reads TGCGCCAGCGGACCTCCCCAGGTAGCAGATACGCAGTATTTT. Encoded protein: CASGPPQVADTQYF.

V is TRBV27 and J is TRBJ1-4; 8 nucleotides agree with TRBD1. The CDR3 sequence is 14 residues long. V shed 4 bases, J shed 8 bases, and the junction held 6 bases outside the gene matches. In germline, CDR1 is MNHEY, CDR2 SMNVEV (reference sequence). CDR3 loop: CASSSDRVGEKLFF. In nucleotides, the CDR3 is TGTGCCAGCAGTTCGGACAGGGTCGGGGAAAAACTGTTTTTT.

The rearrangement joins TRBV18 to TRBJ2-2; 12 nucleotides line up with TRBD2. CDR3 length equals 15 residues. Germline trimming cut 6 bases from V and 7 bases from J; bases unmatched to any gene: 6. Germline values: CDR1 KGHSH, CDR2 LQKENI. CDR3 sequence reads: CASSRLAGVDGELFF. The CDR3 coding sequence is TGTGCCAGCTCGCGACTAGCGGGAGTAGACGGGGAGCTGTTTTTT.

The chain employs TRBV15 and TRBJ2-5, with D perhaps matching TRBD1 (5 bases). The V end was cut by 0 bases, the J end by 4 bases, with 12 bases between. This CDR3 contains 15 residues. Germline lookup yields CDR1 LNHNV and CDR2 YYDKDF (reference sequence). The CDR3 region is CATSRDVARGETQYF. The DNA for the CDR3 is TGTGCCACCAGCAGAGATGTGGCTAGGGGAGAGACCCAGTACTTC.

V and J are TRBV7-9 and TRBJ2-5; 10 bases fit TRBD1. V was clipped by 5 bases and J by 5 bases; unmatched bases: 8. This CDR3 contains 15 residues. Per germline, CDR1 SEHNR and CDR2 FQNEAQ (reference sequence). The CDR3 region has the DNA TGTGCCAGCAGCCCCCGGACAGGGGGATCGGAGACCCAGTACTTC. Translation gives CASSPRTGGSETQYF.

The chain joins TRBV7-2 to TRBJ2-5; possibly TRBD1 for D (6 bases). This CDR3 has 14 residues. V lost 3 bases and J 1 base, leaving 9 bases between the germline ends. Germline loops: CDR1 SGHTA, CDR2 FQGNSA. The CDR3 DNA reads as TGTGCCAGCAGCTTGGCCAGGGGCCAAGAGACCCAGTACTTC. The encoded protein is CASSLARGQETQYF.

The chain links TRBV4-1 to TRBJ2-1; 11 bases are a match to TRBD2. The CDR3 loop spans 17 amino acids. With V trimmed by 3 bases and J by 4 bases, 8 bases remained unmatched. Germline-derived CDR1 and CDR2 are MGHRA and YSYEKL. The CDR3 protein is CASSHKVLAGVYNEQFF. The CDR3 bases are TGCGCCAGCAGCCACAAAGTACTAGCGGGAGTTTACAATGAGCAGTTCTTC.

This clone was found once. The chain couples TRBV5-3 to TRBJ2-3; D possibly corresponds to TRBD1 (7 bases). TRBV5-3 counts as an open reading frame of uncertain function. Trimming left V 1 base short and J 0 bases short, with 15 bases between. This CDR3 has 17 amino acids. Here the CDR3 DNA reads TGTGCCAGAAGCTTGAATAGGAGGGACAGTAGCACAGATACGCAGTATTTT. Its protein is CARSLNRRDSSTDTQYF.

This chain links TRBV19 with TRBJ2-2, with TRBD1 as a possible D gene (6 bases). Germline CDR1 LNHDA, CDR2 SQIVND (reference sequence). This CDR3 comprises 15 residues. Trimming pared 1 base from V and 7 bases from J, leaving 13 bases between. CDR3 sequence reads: CASSIGSGVDGELFF. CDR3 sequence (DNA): TGTGCCAGTAGTATAGGATCAGGGGTGGACGGGGAGCTGTTTTTT.

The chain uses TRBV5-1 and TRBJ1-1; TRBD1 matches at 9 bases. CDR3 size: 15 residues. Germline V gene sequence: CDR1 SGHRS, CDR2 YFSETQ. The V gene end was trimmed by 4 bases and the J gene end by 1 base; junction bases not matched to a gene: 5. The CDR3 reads CASSAGQGANTEAFF. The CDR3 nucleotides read TGCGCCAGCAGCGCGGGACAGGGCGCGAACACTGAAGCTTTCTTT.

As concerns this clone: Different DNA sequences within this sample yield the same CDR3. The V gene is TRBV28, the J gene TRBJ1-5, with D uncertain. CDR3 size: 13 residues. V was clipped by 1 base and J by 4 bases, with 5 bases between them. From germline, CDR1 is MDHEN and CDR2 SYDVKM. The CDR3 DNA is TGTGCCAGCAGTTTATTGGGGAATCAGCCCCAGCATTTT. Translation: CASSLLGNQPQHF. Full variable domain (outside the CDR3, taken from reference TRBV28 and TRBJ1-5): DVKVTQSSRYLVKRTGEKVFLECVQDMDHENMFWYRQDPGLGLRLIYFSYDVKMKEKGDIPEGYSVSREKKERFSLILESASTNQTSMYLCASSLLGNQPQHFGDGTRLSIL.

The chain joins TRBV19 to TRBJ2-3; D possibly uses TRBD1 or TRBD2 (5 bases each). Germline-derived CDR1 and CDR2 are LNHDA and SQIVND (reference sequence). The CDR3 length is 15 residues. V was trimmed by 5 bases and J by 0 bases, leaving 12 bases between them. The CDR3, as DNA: TGTGCCAGTAGTCAGAGGGGACCTAGCACAGATACGCAGTATTTT. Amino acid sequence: CASSQRGPSTDTQYF.

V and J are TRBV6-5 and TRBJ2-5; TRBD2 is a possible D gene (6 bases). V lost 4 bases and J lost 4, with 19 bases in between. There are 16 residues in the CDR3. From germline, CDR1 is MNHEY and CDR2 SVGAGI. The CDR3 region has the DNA TGTGCCAGCAGTTCCACCGGGACTGGACGGGGAGAGACCCAGTACTTC. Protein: CASSSTGTGRGETQYF.

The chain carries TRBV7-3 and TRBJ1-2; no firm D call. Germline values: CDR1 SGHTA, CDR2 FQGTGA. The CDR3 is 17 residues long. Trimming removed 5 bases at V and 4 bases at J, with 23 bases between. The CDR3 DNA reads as TGTGCCAGCAGCCCATCGCACGGAGGGAGAGCCCTCTATGGCTACACCTTC. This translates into CASSPSHGGRALYGYTF.

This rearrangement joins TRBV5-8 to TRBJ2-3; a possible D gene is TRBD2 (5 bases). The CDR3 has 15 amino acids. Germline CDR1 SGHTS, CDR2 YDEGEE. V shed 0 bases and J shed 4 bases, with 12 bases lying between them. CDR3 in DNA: TGTGCCAGCAGCTTGGATTCTAGCATCCCAGATACGCAGTATTTT. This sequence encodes CASSLDSSIPDTQYF.

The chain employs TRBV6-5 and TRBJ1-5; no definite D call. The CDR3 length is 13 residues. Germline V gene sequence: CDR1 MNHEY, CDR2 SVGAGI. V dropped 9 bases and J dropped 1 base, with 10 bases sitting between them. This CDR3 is CASASESNQPQHF. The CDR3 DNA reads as TGTGCCAGTGCCAGTGAAAGCAATCAGCCCCAGCATTTT.

The CDR3 nucleotides read TGTGCCAGCTCACACGCGACAGGGTTCTACGAGCAGTACTTC. Translation gives CASSHATGFYEQYF. The chain employs TRBV18 and TRBJ2-7, with 7 positions matching TRBD1. Germline CDR1 and CDR2: KGHSH and LQKENI. The CDR3 is made up of 14 amino acids. Trimming removed 4 bases from V and 3 bases from J; junction bases left unmatched: 6.

In nucleotides, the CDR3 is TGTGCCAGCAGCCCAGACAGGGGGCGGAATCAGCCCCAGCATTTT. Residues: CASSPDRGRNQPQHF. The chain has TRBV2 and TRBJ1-5; 10 positions agree with TRBD1. The CDR3 is made up of 15 amino acids. Germline CDR1 and CDR2: SNHLY and FYNNEI. J was trimmed by 4 bases and V by 6 bases; bases with no gene match: 6.

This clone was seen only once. CDR3 amino acids: CASSYEDYTGELFF. The CDR3 nucleotides read TGTGCCAGCAGTTACGAGGATTACACCGGGGAGCTGTTTTTT. The rearrangement uses TRBV6-2 or TRBV6-3 and TRBJ2-2; D is uncertain. The germline V gene has CDR1 MNHEY and CDR2 SVGEGT. There are 14 residues in the CDR3. V lost 2 bases and J lost 3, with 7 bases in between.

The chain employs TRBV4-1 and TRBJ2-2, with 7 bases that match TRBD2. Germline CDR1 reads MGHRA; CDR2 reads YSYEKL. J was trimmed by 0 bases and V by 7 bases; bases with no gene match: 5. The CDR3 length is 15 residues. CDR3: CASTPGLANTGELFF. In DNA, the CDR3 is TGCGCCAGCACCCCAGGACTAGCGAACACCGGGGAGCTGTTTTTT.

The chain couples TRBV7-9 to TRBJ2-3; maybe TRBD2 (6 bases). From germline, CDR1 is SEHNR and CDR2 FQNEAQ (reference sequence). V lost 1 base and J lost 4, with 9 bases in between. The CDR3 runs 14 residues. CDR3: CASSLVRLADTQYF. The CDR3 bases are TGTGCCAGCAGCTTAGTACGACTAGCAGATACGCAGTATTTT.

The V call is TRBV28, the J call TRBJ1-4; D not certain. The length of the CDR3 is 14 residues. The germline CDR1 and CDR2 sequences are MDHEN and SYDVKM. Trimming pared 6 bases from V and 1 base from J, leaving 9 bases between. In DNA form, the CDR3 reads TGTGCCAGCAGAACGGAAGGAACTAATGAAAAACTGTTTTTT. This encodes CASRTEGTNEKLFF.